These 3 T cell receptor beta chains originate from one sample sequenced in a study of blood T cell repertoires in COVID-19. Sequenced by immunoSEQ multiplex PCR; TCRdb stores in-frame clones only, minus some. Among roughly 140,000 clones, roughly nine tenths were seen once, and the ten largest hold approximately 3%. What was sequenced was peripheral blood. Receptors were obtained from a woman aged 55 to 70 with active COVID-19.

The chain uses TRBV25-1 and TRBJ2-7, with D possibly matching TRBD1 (6 bases). In germline, CDR1 is MGHDK, CDR2 SYGVNS. The CDR3 has 13 amino acids. V shed 7 bases and J shed 3 bases, with 13 bases lying between them. The CDR3 DNA reads TGTGCCAGCACCGGGACAAACATCTACGAGCAGTACTTC. Protein: CASTGTNIYEQYF.

The rearrangement links TRBV30 to TRBJ2-5; unclear D gene. CDR1 is GTSNPN and CDR2 is SVGIG in the germline V gene (reference sequence). There are 14 residues in the CDR3. The germline V and J ends were trimmed by 2 bases and 0 bases, with 10 bases remaining between them. The CDR3 nucleotides read TGTGCCTGGAGTCCACAGAGCTACCAAGAGACCCAGTACTTC. Translated, it gives CAWSPQSYQETQYF. The complete variable domain, with remaining parts taken from reference TRBV30 and TRBJ2-5, reads SQTIHQWPATLVQPVGSPLSLECTVEGTSNPNLYWYRQAAGRGLQLLFYSVGIGQISSEVPQNLSASRPQDRQFILSSKKLLLSDSGFYLCAWSPQSYQETQYFGPGTRLLVL.

This clone was observed once. V gene TRBV19 combines with J gene TRBJ1-3; D is undetermined. The V gene lost 8 bases and the J gene lost 5 bases, with 16 bases spanning the gap. CDR1 and CDR2 from the germline V gene are LNHDA and SQIVND (reference sequence). There are 14 residues in the CDR3. DNA for the CDR3: TGTGCCAGTCGGGATTCACTAATTCGAAACACCATATATTTT. Its translation: CASRDSLIRNTIYF.